What follows are 21 T cell receptor beta chains derived from one specimen sequenced in a study of CD8+CD57+ T cells in acquired aplastic anemia. Patients who underwent sequencing had shown CD8+CD57+ cell expansion by flow cytometry. Researchers used genomic DNA as the template to profile TCR beta VDJ and CDR3. Each CDR3 protein is one row after TCRdb ran MiXCR on the reads. Of roughly 200,000 distinct CDR3 sequences listed, nearly 65% are singletons. Specimen: sorted CD4+, CD8+, or CD8+CD57+ T cells (not recorded which) from PBMCs. These receptors were collected from a human donor with aplastic anemia.

This clonotype was seen ten or more times. V usage is TRBV7-9 and J usage is TRBJ2-7; 8 bases fit TRBD2. The CDR3 is made up of 13 amino acids. V shed 5 bases and J 5 bases; nucleotides not matched to a gene: 5. CDR1 is SEHNR, CDR2 FQNEAQ, per germline (reference sequence). For the CDR3, the DNA is TGTGCCAGCAGCCCGGGGGGGACCAACGAGCAGTACTTC. Translation: CASSPGGTNEQYF.

V usage is TRBV20-1 and J usage is TRBJ1-2; TRBD1 might be the D (6 bases). The CDR3 is made up of 13 amino acids. CDR1 and CDR2 (germline): DFQATT, SNEGSKA (reference sequence). V was pared by 2 bases and J by 6 bases, with 13 bases between. Here the CDR3 DNA reads TGCAGTGCTAGACGCAGGGGTGCCAATGGCTACACCTTC. Its translation: CSARRRGANGYTF.

The chain links TRBV20-1 to TRBJ1-2; the D gene is possibly TRBD1 (6 bases). CDR3 length: 14 residues. Germline lookup yields CDR1 DFQATT and CDR2 SNEGSKA (reference sequence). V lost 0 bases to trimming and J lost 4 bases, with 12 bases between them. The CDR3 nucleotides are TGCAGTGCTAGAGATCCGGACAGACTCTATGGCTACACCTTC. Translated, it gives CSARDPDRLYGYTF.

This clonotype was observed at least ten times. As DNA, the CDR3 is TGTGCCAGTGGGACAGGATTTAATTCACCCCTCCACTTT. Translating it yields CASGTGFNSPLHF. This chain joins TRBV19 and TRBJ1-6; 8 bases align to TRBD1. Looked up from germline, CDR1 is LNHDA and CDR2 is SQIVND (reference sequence). The CDR3 contains 13 residues. The V and J ends lost 8 bases and 6 bases, in that order; junction bases with no gene match: 3. The entire variable domain, with the rest obtained from reference TRBV19 and TRBJ1-6, is as follows: DGGITQSPKYLFRKEGQNVTLSCEQNLNHDAMYWYRQDPGQGLRLIYYSQIVNDFQKGDIAEGYSVSREKKESFPLTVTSAQKNPTAFYLCASGTGFNSPLHFGNGTRLTVT.

This clonotype was counted many times. The chain uses TRBV6-5 and TRBJ1-1; D is possibly TRBD1 (5 bases). The germline V gene encodes CDR1 MNHEY and CDR2 SVGAGI. This CDR3 comprises 13 residues. The ends were cut back, 3 bases at V and 5 bases at J, with 10 bases in the middle. The CDR3 DNA reads as TGTGCCAGCAGTTATGGGACGGCTACTGAAGCTTTCTTT. This translates into CASSYGTATEAFF.

A remark on this clonotype: Just one base apart from a much larger clone, this may be a read error. V is TRBV5-1 and J is TRBJ1-4; 7 nucleotides align to TRBD1. CDR3 length: 16 residues. The ends lost 4 bases at V and 7 bases at J; junction bases unmatched: 13. Germline V gene sequence: CDR1 SGHRS, CDR2 YFSETQ. The CDR3 DNA follows: TGCGCCAGCAGCATATCAAACGACAGGGTTGGTGAAAAACTGTTTTTT. Protein: CASSISNDRVGEKLFF.

The V call is TRBV29-1, the J call TRBJ1-2, with D unclear. Deletions cut 0 bases from V and 1 base from J, with 3 bases between. This CDR3 comprises 12 residues. Germline V CDR1 and CDR2: SQVTM, ANQGSEA. This CDR3 reads CSVEDSNYGYTF. In nucleotides, the CDR3 is TGCAGCGTTGAAGACAGTAACTATGGCTACACCTTC.

The CDR3 here is CASNSHGLAGEYEQYF. CDR3 nucleotides: TGTGCCAGCAACTCCCACGGACTAGCGGGAGAATACGAGCAGTACTTC. This chain joins TRBV7-9 and TRBJ2-7, with 13 bases fitting TRBD2. The germline V gene encodes CDR1 SEHNR and CDR2 FQNEAQ (reference sequence). Trimming removed 7 bases from V and 4 bases from J; junction bases left unmatched: 10. CDR3 size: 16 residues.

J is TRBJ1-2 and V is TRBV9; 8 positions match TRBD1. The CDR3 has 13 residues. V shed 3 bases and J 3 bases; nucleotides not matched to a gene: 1. Germline V gene sequence: CDR1 SGDLS, CDR2 YYNGEE. The chain's CDR3 is CASSETGDYGYTF. In nucleotides, the CDR3 is TGTGCCAGCAGCGAGACAGGGGACTATGGCTACACCTTC.

The chain joins TRBV5-1 to TRBJ2-7; TRBD2 agrees at 10 bases. The V gene end was trimmed by 4 bases and the J gene end by 2 bases; junction bases not matched to a gene: 6. Germline V gene data show CDR1 as SGHRS and CDR2 as YFSETQ. The CDR3 has 15 amino acids. The CDR3 spells CASSPSSGSAYEQYF. CDR3 sequence (DNA): TGCGCCAGCAGCCCCTCTAGCGGGAGCGCCTACGAGCAGTACTTC.

The chain uses TRBV19 and TRBJ1-1, with a tentative D call TRBD1 (6 bases). Between the trimmed V and J ends, which lost 6 bases and 6 bases, there was a span of 17 bases. This CDR3 is 14 amino acids long. Germline V gives CDR1 LNHDA, CDR2 SQIVND (reference sequence). The CDR3 here is CASSPNRQVPEAFF. The CDR3 nucleotides are TGTGCCAGTAGCCCGAACCGACAGGTCCCTGAAGCTTTCTTT.

This clonotype was seen a few times. A much larger clone lies one base from this, so it may be a read error. The chain links TRBV20-1 to TRBJ1-2; unclear D gene. Trimming took off 2 bases at V and 4 bases at J, with 5 bases between the two ends. Per germline, CDR1 DFQATT and CDR2 SNEGSKA (reference sequence). This CDR3 has 11 residues. The DNA of the CDR3 is TGCAGTGCTAGAAACGTCTATGGCTACACCTTC. Protein product: CSARNVYGYTF.

This clonotype was seen many times. The chain joins TRBV5-1 to TRBJ2-1; 9 bases agree with TRBD2. Germline-derived CDR1 and CDR2 are SGHRS and YFSETQ. There are 18 residues in the CDR3. V shed 0 bases and J 2 bases; nucleotides not matched to a gene: 9. In nucleotides, the CDR3 is TGCGCCAGCAGCTTGGCAAAGGGCAGCGGGGGGACCTACAATGAGCAGTTCTTC. Protein: CASSLAKGSGGTYNEQFF.

The rearrangement links TRBV7-3 to TRBJ2-7; unclear D gene. V was pared by 0 bases and J by 4 bases, with 7 bases between. The germline V gene has CDR1 SGHTA and CDR2 FQGTGA. The length of the CDR3 is 13 residues. CDR3 residues: CASSLTKEYEQYF. CDR3 sequence (DNA): TGTGCCAGCAGCTTAACGAAGGAATACGAGCAGTACTTC.

At least ten counts were recorded for this clonotype. The genes are TRBV4-1 and TRBJ1-2; 8 bases line up with TRBD1. The CDR3 length is 15 residues. V was clipped by 3 bases and J by 3 bases; unmatched bases: 6. CDR1 is MGHRA and CDR2 is YSYEKL in the germline V gene. DNA for the CDR3: TGCGCCAGCAGCCATACGACAGGGGCTGACTATGGCTACACCTTC. This codes for CASSHTTGADYGYTF.

Remarks on this clonotype: The junction departs from the called germline gene at one end, perhaps through a read error. V is TRBV9 and J is TRBJ2-1; D call uncertain. Per the germline V gene, CDR1 is SGDLS and CDR2 is YYNGEE. The CDR3 has 12 residues. The CDR3 bases are TGCGCCAGCAGCCTTCCAGACAATGAGCAGTTCTTC. It yields the protein CASSLPDNEQFF.

Here the CDR3 reads CSVEDRTGGGYYGYTF. The CDR3, as DNA: TGCAGCGTTGAAGATCGAACCGGAGGGGGATACTATGGCTACACCTTC. J is TRBJ1-2 and V is TRBV29-1, with D possibly TRBD1 on 6 matching bases. CDR3 length: 16 residues. Per germline, CDR1 SQVTM and CDR2 ANQGSEA. V shed 0 bases and J shed 3 bases, with 17 bases lying between them.

This clonotype has only one observation. The rearrangement uses TRBV7-9 and TRBJ2-7, with D possibly matching TRBD1 (5 bases). The germline CDR1 and CDR2 sequences are SEHNR and FQNEAQ (reference sequence). The CDR3 is 13 residues long. The ends were cut back, 5 bases at V and 4 bases at J, with 12 bases in the middle. CDR3 sequence reads: CASSRPGKYEQYF. DNA for the CDR3: TGTGCCAGCAGCCGTCCAGGGAAGTACGAGCAGTACTTC.

There are a few counts of this clonotype. V and J are TRBV2 and TRBJ2-3; 9 positions agree with TRBD2. Unmatched junction bases numbered 9, after V lost 7 bases and J lost 4 bases. CDR1 and CDR2 from the germline V gene are SNHLY and FYNNEI. This CDR3 spans 15 amino acids. The CDR3 loop is CASKTGGGAADTQYF. The CDR3 nucleotides read TGTGCCAGCAAGACTGGCGGGGGGGCGGCAGATACGCAGTATTTT.

The chain joins TRBV7-8 to TRBJ1-1; TRBD1 agrees at 8 bases. Germline V gene lookup returns CDR1 SGHVS and CDR2 FQNEAQ. The CDR3 runs 17 residues. J gave up 3 bases and V 0 bases, and 9 bases lay outside the gene matches. The CDR3 DNA is TGTGCCAGCAGCTTAGCGTGGGCAGGGGGCAAGTACACTGAAGCTTTCTTT. Translated, it gives CASSLAWAGGKYTEAFF.

This clonotype has at least ten counts. The chain uses TRBV7-9 and TRBJ2-7; a possible D gene is TRBD2 (7 bases). V was cut by 5 bases and J by 0 bases, with 17 bases left in between. The CDR3 has 16 amino acids. Germline V gene sequence: CDR1 SEHNR, CDR2 FQNEAQ (reference sequence). The CDR3 spells CASSTMTGGGSYEQYF. CDR3 bases: TGTGCCAGCAGCACAATGACAGGCGGGGGCTCCTACGAGCAGTACTTC.